Listed below are T cell receptor beta chains from one sample, sequenced in a study of blood T cells in healthy people across ages. TCRdb processed the 5' RACE reads anew with MiXCR; each CDR3 protein has one entry. This table holds around 990,000 distinct CDR3 sequences, 35% to 40% found once. Sequences were obtained from blood. The receptors shown here come from a man aged 18 to 30 in good health. Both conserved end residues are part of each CDR3. A D gene is named only where the DNA matches it firmly. Rows may omit the clone size; those that give it use once, few, many or a size class.

clone_size	v_call	j_call	d_call	cdr3_nt	cdr3_aa
many	TRBV20-1	TRBJ2-3	NA	TGCAGTGCCCACGGGGGCCCAGATACGCAGTATTTT	CSAHGGPDTQYF
NA	TRBV5-1	TRBJ1-1	NA	TGCGCCAGCAGCTTTGGGGACGTCGCTGAAGCTTTCTTT	CASSFGDVAEAFF
NA	TRBV14	TRBJ2-5	TRBD1	TGTGCCAGCAGCCAAAGCCCGACAGGGCTGGAGACCCAGTACTTC	CASSQSPTGLETQYF
NA	TRBV12-3/TRBV12-4	TRBJ2-1	NA	TGTGCCAGCAGTTTAGGGACACGATTCAATGAGCAGTTCTTC	CASSLGTRFNEQFF
NA	TRBV5-1	TRBJ1-5	TRBD1	TGCGCCAGCAGACCCGACAGGGGCTTTTATAGCAATCAGCCCCAGCATTTT	CASRPDRGFYSNQPQHF
NA	TRBV10-3	TRBJ2-3	NA	TGTGCCATCCATGCGGGGACAGCCAACACAGATACGCAGTATTTT	CAIHAGTANTDTQYF
few	TRBV7-3	TRBJ2-3	NA	TGTGCCAGCAGCTTAATAGGGAAAAGCACAGATACGCAGTATTTT	CASSLIGKSTDTQYF
NA	TRBV20-1	TRBJ2-7	NA	TGCTGTGCTAATCAGGGCTCCTACGAGCAGTACTTC	CCANQGSYEQYF
few	TRBV27	TRBJ2-5	TRBD2	TGTGCCAGCAGTCACCAAAGCGGGGGGAAACAAGAGACCCAGTACTTC	CASSHQSGGKQETQYF
many	TRBV4-2	TRBJ1-1	TRBD1	TGTGCCAGCAGCTTGACAGGGACTAACACTGAAGCTTTCTTT	CASSLTGTNTEAFF
many	TRBV10-2	TRBJ1-4	NA	TGCGCCAGCACCCACGGGACAACTAATGAAAAACTGTTTTTT	CASTHGTTNEKLFF
once	TRBV21-1	TRBJ2-2	NA	TGTGCCAGCTTAAAGGGACAGGGAAGAGCACTCCTAACCGGGGAGCTGTTTTTT	CASLKGQGRALLTGELFF
NA	TRBV4-3	TRBJ1-1	TRBD1	TGCGCCAGCAGCCAAGACGCGGTGTTGGCAGGGGGCACTGAAGCTTTCTTC	CASSQDAVLAGGTEAFF
NA	TRBV7-2	TRBJ2-1	NA	TGTGCCAGCAGCCAAGTCCGAGAGACCCAGTTCTTC	CASSQVRETQFF
few	TRBV7-2	TRBJ2-1	TRBD1	TGTGCCAGCAGCCCAAACAGGGGCCCCAATGAGCAGTTCTTC	CASSPNRGPNEQFF
few	TRBV30	TRBJ1-2	NA	TGTGCCTGGGCAAACCTAAGGTCCGGCTACACCTTC	CAWANLRSGYTF
few	TRBV5-1	TRBJ2-3	NA	TGCGCCAGCAGAGAAGACCCCACAGGGCTCCGCACAGATACGCAGTATTTT	CASREDPTGLRTDTQYF
NA	TRBV2	TRBJ2-1	TRBD1	TGTGCCAGCCTGGGACAGGGGGCCTACAATGGGCAGTTCTTC	CASLGQGAYNGQFF
NA	TRBV7-2	TRBJ2-1	TRBD2	TGTGCCAGCAGCCTCAGCGGGGTCCTGAACAATGAGCAGTTCTTC	CASSLSGVLNNEQFF
NA	TRBV7-7	TRBJ2-2	TRBD2	TGTGCTAGCAGCTTAGGGACTAGTGGGGGGCCTAAGAACACCGGGGAGCTGTTTTTT	CASSLGTSGGPKNTGELFF
NA	TRBV6-5	TRBJ1-1	NA	TGTGCCAGCAGTTACCGATCGAACCCGAACACTGAAGCTTTCTTT	CASSYRSNPNTEAFF
many	TRBV7-9	TRBJ1-4	NA	TGTGCCAGCAGTTCCGTCCTCTTTAATGAAAAACTGTTTTTT	CASSSVLFNEKLFF
few	TRBV30	TRBJ2-1	NA	TGTGCCTGGAACGGGGGATCCTACAATGAGCAGTTCTTC	CAWNGGSYNEQFF